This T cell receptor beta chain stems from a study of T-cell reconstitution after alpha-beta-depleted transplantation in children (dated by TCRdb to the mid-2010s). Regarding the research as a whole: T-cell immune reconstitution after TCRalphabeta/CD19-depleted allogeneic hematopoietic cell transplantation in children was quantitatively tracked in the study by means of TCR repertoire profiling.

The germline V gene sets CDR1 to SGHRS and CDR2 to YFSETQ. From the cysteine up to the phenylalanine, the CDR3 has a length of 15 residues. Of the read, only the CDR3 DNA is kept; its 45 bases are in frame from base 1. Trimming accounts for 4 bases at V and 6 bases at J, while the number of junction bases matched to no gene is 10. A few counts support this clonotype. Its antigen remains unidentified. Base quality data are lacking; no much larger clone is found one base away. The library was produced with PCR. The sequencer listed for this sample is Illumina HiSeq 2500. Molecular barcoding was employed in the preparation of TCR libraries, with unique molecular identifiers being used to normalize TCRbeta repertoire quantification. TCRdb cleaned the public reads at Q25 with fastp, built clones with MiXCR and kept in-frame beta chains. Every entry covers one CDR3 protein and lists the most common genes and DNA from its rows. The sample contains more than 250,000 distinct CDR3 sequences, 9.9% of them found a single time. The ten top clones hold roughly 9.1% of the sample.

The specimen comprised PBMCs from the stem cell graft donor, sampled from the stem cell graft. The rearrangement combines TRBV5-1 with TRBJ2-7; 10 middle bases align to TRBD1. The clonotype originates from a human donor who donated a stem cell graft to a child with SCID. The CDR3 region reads CASSETGGEKVEQYF. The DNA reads TGCGCCAGCAGCGAGACAGGGGGCGAAAAGGTCGAGCAGTACTTC.